These 2 T cell receptor beta chains share one sample of origin, sequenced in a study of blood T cell repertoires in COVID-19. The table came from immunoSEQ multiplex PCR; TCRdb's copy has only in-frame clones and leaves some out. The table has a few hundred thousand clones, roughly 90% seen once. Sequencing was done on a sample of peripheral blood. All receptors come from a woman aged 45-65 years with acute or convalescent COVID-19.

The CDR3 sequence: CASSQPGGDYGYTF. The CDR3 DNA reads TGTGCCAGCAGCCAACCGGGGGGGGACTATGGCTACACCTTC. The chain uses TRBV7-9 and TRBJ1-2; a possible D gene is TRBD1 (5 bases). Trimming shortened V by 5 bases and J by 3 bases, and 13 bases separated the two germline ends. Germline CDR1 and CDR2: SEHNR and FQNEAQ (reference sequence). The CDR3 covers 14 residues. Looking up the rest from reference TRBV7-9 and TRBJ1-2 gives the full variable domain: DTGVSQNPRHKITKRGQNVTFRCDPISEHNRLYWYRQTLGQGPEFLTYFQNEAQLEKSRLLSDRFSAERPKGSFSTLEIQRTEQGDSAMYLCASSQPGGDYGYTFGSGTRLTVV.

The CDR3 DNA reads as TGTGCCAGCAGCATGCGGGGGGTGGCCACCGGGGAGCTGTTTTTT. Encoded protein: CASSMRGVATGELFF. V usage is TRBV27 and J usage is TRBJ2-2; 8 bases agree with TRBD2. CDR3 length equals 15 residues. The germline V gene encodes CDR1 MNHEY and CDR2 SMNVEV (reference sequence). Trimming took 6 bases from V and 4 from J; bases not matched to a gene: 7.